The clone carrying this T cell receptor (beta chain) occurred a few times. Its antigen is not known. Tagging with unique molecular identifiers was a feature of the TCR beta cDNA libraries. TCRdb independently ran MiXCR on the PCR reads; one entry per CDR3 protein. The table shows roughly 800,000 distinct CDR3 sequences, with about 57% occurring only once. The entry originates in a study of post-analysis software for immune sequencing data. Whole-study results and caveats: When patients were compared with controls, a handful of TRBV segments were more frequent, TRBV5-6, TRBV5-1 and TRBV20-1 among them.

CDR3 length equals 14 residues. V was trimmed by 2 bases and J by 5 bases, leaving 13 bases between them. Per the germline V gene, CDR1 is MGHRA and CDR2 is YSYEKL. The sequenced sample consisted of blood. V is TRBV4-1 and J is TRBJ2-7; D not certain. This clonotype was sampled from a girl under 18 with multiple sclerosis. CDR3 DNA: TGCGCCAGCAGCCAAAGCCCTCTAGAGCACGAGCAGTACTTC. Translation: CASSQSPLEHEQYF.